The 27 T cell receptor beta chains presented below share a single source sample, sequenced in a study of cytotoxic CD8 clonotypes in ibrutinib-treated CLL. Profiling relied on immunoSEQ multiplex PCR, and the TCRdb table lists in-frame clones only, not all of them. The profile shows 130,000 or so clones, around 77% of them singletons. Source: PBMCs, taken after 12 months of ibrutinib treatment. The source of these receptors is a human donor with chronic lymphocytic leukemia.

The gene calls are TRBV15 and TRBJ1-4; D not certain. The ends were cut back, 8 bases at V and 2 bases at J, with 12 bases in the middle. Germline CDR1 reads LNHNV; CDR2 reads YYDKDF (reference sequence). CDR3 length equals 14 residues. The CDR3 loop reads CATSWEKTNEKLFF. The CDR3 DNA reads as TGTGCCACCTCATGGGAAAAGACTAATGAAAAACTGTTTTTT. The full variable domain, completed using reference TRBV15 and TRBJ1-4, is DAMVIQNPRYQVTQFGKPVTLSCSQTLNHNVMYWYQQKSSQAPKLLFHYYDKDFNNEADTPDNFQSRRPNTSFCFLDIRSPGLGDTAMYLCATSWEKTNEKLFFGSGTQLSVL.

The genes are TRBV7-3 and TRBJ2-1; D is ambiguous. V was pared by 5 bases and J by 0 bases, with 14 bases between. CDR1 SGHTA and CDR2 FQGTGA come from the germline V gene. The CDR3 is made up of 16 amino acids. DNA for the CDR3: TGTGCCAGCAGCCCGCGCCCTTCGAGCTCCTACAATGAGCAGTTCTTC. This encodes CASSPRPSSSYNEQFF.

The chain links TRBV27 to TRBJ1-2; D is unclear. This CDR3 spans 13 amino acids. V lost 4 bases and J lost 6, with 12 bases in between. The germline CDR1 and CDR2 sequences are MNHEY and SMNVEV (reference sequence). The CDR3 DNA sequence: TGTGCCAGCAGTTCTCGGCCTAGGAATGGCTACACCTTC. Translating gives CASSSRPRNGYTF.

This chain uses TRBV5-8 with TRBJ2-5; a weak D match, TRBD2 (7 bases). The germline gives CDR1 SGHTS, CDR2 YDEGEE. Trimming took off 5 bases at V and 5 bases at J, with 13 bases between the two ends. This CDR3 comprises 13 residues. The CDR3 DNA follows: TGTGCCAGCAGGCTACAGGGAGGGGAGACCCAGTACTTC. Translating it yields CASRLQGGETQYF. Based on the CDR3 plus reference TRBV5-8 and TRBJ2-5, the full variable domain is EAGVTQSPTHLIKTRGQQATLRCSPISGHTSVYWYQQALGLGLQFLLWYDEGEERNRGNFPPRFSGRQFPNYSSELNVNALELEDSALYLCASRLQGGETQYFGPGTRLLVL.

The CDR3: CASTQPGGPFTGELFF. Written as DNA, the CDR3 is TGTGCCAGTACCCAGCCAGGGGGCCCCTTTACCGGGGAGCTGTTTTTT. The J gene is TRBJ2-2, the V gene TRBV4-2, with 8 bases aligning to TRBD1. The CDR3 contains 16 residues. CDR1 is LGHNA, CDR2 YNFKEQ, per germline. With 9 bases clipped from V and 5 bases from J, the junction kept 14 bases outside the gene matches.

The rearrangement uses TRBV4-3 and TRBJ1-4, with D possibly being TRBD1 (6 bases). The CDR3 totals 16 residues. CDR1 and CDR2 from the germline V gene are LGHNA and YSLEER. The germline V and J ends were trimmed by 4 bases and 0 bases, with 12 bases remaining between them. Written as DNA, the CDR3 is TGCGCCAGCAGCCTACAGGGTACCGCAACTAATGAAAAACTGTTTTTT. This encodes CASSLQGTATNEKLFF.

This sequence joins TRBV10-3 and TRBJ2-2; D unclear. Germline loops: CDR1 ENHRY, CDR2 SYGVKD. There are 13 residues in the CDR3. V dropped 7 bases and J dropped 1 base, with 7 bases sitting between them. CDR3: CAINFGNTGELFF. CDR3 nucleotide sequence: TGTGCCATCAATTTCGGGAACACCGGGGAGCTGTTTTTT.

The chain uses TRBV7-2 and TRBJ2-1; 14 nucleotides align to TRBD2. J gave up 8 bases and V 6 bases, and 9 bases lay outside the gene matches. The germline CDR1 and CDR2 sequences are SGHTA and FQGNSA. The CDR3 consists of 16 residues. The CDR3 loop reads CASRRLAGGPVYEQFF. Written as DNA, the CDR3 is TGTGCCAGCAGGCGACTAGCGGGAGGGCCTGTCTATGAGCAGTTCTTC.

The chain recombines TRBV6-5 with TRBJ1-1, with TRBD1 matching 7 bases. There are 13 residues in the CDR3. The junction had 5 bases not matched to a gene; V was cut back by 4 bases and J by 6 bases. Germline assignment: CDR1 MNHEY and CDR2 SVGAGI. The CDR3 sequence is CASSSRQGAEAFF. CDR3 coding DNA: TGTGCCAGCAGTTCCCGACAGGGTGCTGAAGCTTTCTTT.

The CDR3 reads CASSQRGGSPDTQYF. As DNA, the CDR3 is TGTGCCAGCAGCCAGAGGGGGGGCTCCCCAGATACGCAGTATTTT. The chain carries TRBV7-9 and TRBJ2-3; perhaps TRBD2 as D (7 bases). The germline CDR1 and CDR2 sequences are SEHNR and FQNEAQ (reference sequence). This CDR3 contains 15 residues. Trimming left V 5 bases short and J 4 bases short, with 16 bases between.

Ten or more counts support this clone. The DNA for the CDR3 is TGTGCCAGCAGCTTGCGAGCGGGAGACATACGTTCGAACACCGGGGAGCTGTTTTTT. Its protein product is CASSLRAGDIRSNTGELFF. The chain combines TRBV11-3 with TRBJ2-2, with 8 bases that match TRBD2. Germline assignment: CDR1 SGHNT and CDR2 YENEEA. This CDR3 spans 19 amino acids. V lost 3 bases to trimming and J lost 0 bases; unmatched junction nucleotides: 12. The full variable domain, completed using reference TRBV11-3 and TRBJ2-2, is EAGVVQSPRYKIIEKKQPVAFWCNPISGHNTLYWYLQNLGQGPELLIRYENEEAVDDSQLPKDRFSAERLKGVDSTLKIQPAELGDSAVYLCASSLRAGDIRSNTGELFFGEGSRLTVL.

CDR3 loop: CASSPQDASNTGELFF. DNA for the CDR3: TGTGCCAGCTCACCCCAAGACGCCTCGAACACCGGGGAGCTGTTTTTT. This chain connects TRBV18 to TRBJ2-2; D remains ambiguous. This CDR3 is 16 amino acids long. V shed 3 bases and J shed 0 bases, with 11 bases lying between them. Germline V gene sequence: CDR1 KGHSH, CDR2 LQKENI.

The chain recombines TRBV9 with TRBJ2-1; TRBD1 or TRBD2 may be the D gene (5 bases each). The germline CDR1 and CDR2 sequences are SGDLS and YYNGEE. The CDR3 is 12 residues long. The V end was cut by 0 bases, the J end by 13 bases, with 11 bases between. Here the CDR3 DNA reads TGTGCCAGCAGCGTAGACCAGGGAGCCCAGTTCTTC. Amino acid sequence: CASSVDQGAQFF.

This clone was recorded once. V usage is TRBV29-1 and J usage is TRBJ2-7, with D tentatively TRBD1 (5 bases). This CDR3 region has 12 residues. Germline loops: CDR1 SQVTM, CDR2 ANQGSEA. With 6 bases removed from V and 2 bases from J, the gap between germline ends came to 11 bases. The CDR3 nucleotides read TGCAGCGTGGGAAGGGGCCCCTACGAGCAGTACTTC. It yields the protein CSVGRGPYEQYF.

The chain uses TRBV18 and TRBJ1-5; TRBD1 matches 7 bases. This CDR3 is built from 18 residues. V gave up 4 bases and J gave up 0 bases; unmatched junction bases: 12. Germline V CDR1 and CDR2: KGHSH, LQKENI. The CDR3 sequence is CASSLSGTEIYSNQPQHF. Written as DNA, the CDR3 is TGTGCCAGCTCACTTTCCGGGACAGAAATATATAGCAATCAGCCCCAGCATTTT.

The chain links TRBV18 to TRBJ1-1; D might be TRBD1 (5 bases). The germline CDR1 and CDR2 sequences are KGHSH and LQKENI. The V end lost 1 base, the J end lost 1 base, and 13 bases lay between the germline ends. CDR3 length: 16 amino acids. The CDR3: CASSPRSSGGNTEAFF. DNA for the CDR3: TGTGCCAGCTCACCACGATCCAGCGGGGGGAACACTGAAGCTTTCTTT.

The chain uses TRBV9 and TRBJ1-4, with a tentative D call TRBD1 (5 bases). V was shortened by 7 bases and J by 4 bases, with 11 bases between the two germline ends. The germline V gene encodes CDR1 SGDLS and CDR2 YYNGEE. The CDR3 has 13 amino acids. CDR3 residues: CASQGRHNEKLFF. The CDR3 nucleotides read TGTGCCAGCCAGGGCAGACATAATGAAAAACTGTTTTTT.

The genes are TRBV21-1 and TRBJ2-7; the table's D call of TRBD2 was not tested on the DNA. TRBV21-1 is deemed a pseudogene. The CDR3 totals 18 residues. In DNA form, the CDR3 reads TGTGCCAGCAGCAAAGGGACGGACTCCCAGGTCCTACCCTACGAGCAGTACTTC. This codes for CASSKGTDSQVLPYEQYF.

The rearrangement links TRBV7-6 to TRBJ2-3; 10 bases align to TRBD2. The germline CDR1 and CDR2 sequences are SGHVS and FNYEAQ. The CDR3 totals 19 residues. With 2 bases clipped from V and 2 bases from J, the junction kept 13 bases outside the gene matches. This CDR3 is CASSLSPPLAGIFTDTQYF. Written as DNA, the CDR3 is TGTGCCAGCAGCTTATCCCCGCCACTAGCGGGAATCTTCACAGATACGCAGTATTTT. The full variable domain, its missing parts supplied by reference TRBV7-6 and TRBJ2-3, is GAGVSQSPRYKVTKRGQDVALRCDPISGHVSLYWYRQALGQGPEFLTYFNYEAQQDKSGLPNDRFSAERPEGSISTLTIQRTEQRDSAMYRCASSLSPPLAGIFTDTQYFGPGTRLTVL.

The rearrangement links TRBV28 to TRBJ2-2; D ambiguous. Deletions cut 6 bases from V and 5 bases from J, with 4 bases between. The germline V gene has CDR1 MDHEN and CDR2 SYDVKM. The CDR3 has 11 amino acids. CDR3 region: CASRSTGELFF. The CDR3 DNA reads TGTGCCAGCAGATCTACCGGGGAGCTGTTTTTT.

The chain joins TRBV6-6 to TRBJ1-1; 9 positions agree with TRBD1. The CDR3 length is 16 residues. The trim removed 7 bases at V and 5 bases at J, leaving 14 bases unmatched. Germline lookup yields CDR1 MNHNY and CDR2 SVGAGI (reference sequence). CDR3 coding DNA: TGTGCCAGCATCAAGGGTACGGGACAGGGAGGGACTGAAGCTTTCTTT. Protein product: CASIKGTGQGGTEAFF.

This clone occurred once. This sequence joins TRBV23-1 and TRBJ2-5; 9 positions match TRBD2. TRBV23-1 is designated an ORF whose function remains uncertain. Trimming took 10 bases from V and 4 from J; bases not matched to a gene: 16. There are 16 residues in the CDR3. The CDR3 DNA sequence: TGCGCCATACAAACGGTAAGTAGCGGGAGCGGAGAGACCCAGTACTTC. This codes for CAIQTVSSGSGETQYF.

This clone has just one count. Other DNA sequences in the same sample also yield this CDR3. This chain joins TRBV5-1 and TRBJ2-3; no clear D. The V end lost 0 bases, the J end lost 2 bases, and 7 bases lay between the germline ends. The CDR3 is made up of 14 amino acids. CDR1 SGHRS and CDR2 YFSETQ come from the germline V gene. The CDR3, as DNA: TGCGCCAGCAGCTTGGGGACCCACACAGATACGCAGTATTTT. Translating gives CASSLGTHTDTQYF.

The chain links TRBV5-6 to TRBJ2-7; TRBD2 aligns across 11 bases. Germline lookup yields CDR1 SGHDT and CDR2 YYEEEE. The CDR3 is 15 residues long. Trimming removed 4 bases from V and 3 bases from J; junction bases left unmatched: 6. Written as DNA, the CDR3 is TGTGCCAGCAGCCCGAAGGGACTAGCGGTCTACGAGCAGTACTTC. Protein sequence: CASSPKGLAVYEQYF.

The gene calls are TRBV28 and TRBJ2-2; D is possibly TRBD1 (6 bases). Trimming cost V 6 bases and J 4 bases, with 15 bases left between them. CDR1 and CDR2 from the germline V gene are MDHEN and SYDVKM. The CDR3 loop spans 15 amino acids. The CDR3 DNA is TGTGCCAGCAGGCGACAGGATGGGTTCACCGGGGAGCTGTTTTTT. It yields the protein CASRRQDGFTGELFF.

This clone was detected only a few times. This chain uses TRBV27 with TRBJ2-3; D gene unclear. Per germline, CDR1 MNHEY and CDR2 SMNVEV (reference sequence). The CDR3 contains 15 residues. The ends were cut back, 5 bases at V and 2 bases at J, with 14 bases in the middle. The CDR3 loop is CASSPSSRPTDTQYF. Here the CDR3 DNA reads TGTGCCAGCAGTCCCTCGTCGCGGCCCACAGATACGCAGTATTTT.

J is TRBJ2-5 and V is TRBV28; perhaps TRBD1 as D (6 bases). This CDR3 is 14 amino acids long. V lost 8 bases to trimming and J lost 4 bases, with 17 bases between them. Per the germline V gene, CDR1 is MDHEN and CDR2 is SYDVKM. The CDR3 loop reads CASVPQGLRETQYF. The CDR3 coding sequence is TGTGCCAGCGTACCCCAGGGGCTCCGAGAGACCCAGTACTTC.